This TCR beta chain comes out of a study of blood T cell repertoires in COVID-19. The V end was cut by 1 base, the J end by 4 bases, with 13 bases between. The CDR3 has 15 residues. Germline V CDR1 and CDR2: MNHEY, SMNVEV (reference sequence). As handled by the study authors: From reference gene primer amplification, estimates of nucleated cell counts were derived. Here immunoSEQ multiplex PCR was the method, and the copy in TCRdb shows in-frame clones only, minus some. Clone size and V and J calls were adopted from that table, with D and trimming inferred from the DNA. The sample records more than 200,000 clones, under 90% being singletons.

The specimen was peripheral blood. The gene calls are TRBV27 and TRBJ1-1; D gene uncertain. The TCR sequence derives from a man between 45 and 60 years old with acute or convalescent COVID-19. This chain's CDR3 is CASSLFRGGSTEAFF. DNA of the CDR3: TGTGCCAGCAGTTTATTTCGGGGAGGGAGCACTGAAGCTTTCTTT.